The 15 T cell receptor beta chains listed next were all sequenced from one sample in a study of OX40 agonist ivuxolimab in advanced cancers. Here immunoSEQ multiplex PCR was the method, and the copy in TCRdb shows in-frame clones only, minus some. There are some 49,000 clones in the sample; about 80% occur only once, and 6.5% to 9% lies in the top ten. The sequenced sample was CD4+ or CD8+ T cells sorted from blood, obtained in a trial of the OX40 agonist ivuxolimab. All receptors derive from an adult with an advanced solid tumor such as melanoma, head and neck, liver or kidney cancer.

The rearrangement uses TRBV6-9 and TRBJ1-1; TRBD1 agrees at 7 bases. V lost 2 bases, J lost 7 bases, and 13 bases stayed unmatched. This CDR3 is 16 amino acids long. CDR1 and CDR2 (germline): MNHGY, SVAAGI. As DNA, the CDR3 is TGTGCCAGCAGTTATCCCCCGACAGGGAGAGTCTTTGAAGCTTTCTTT. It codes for CASSYPPTGRVFEAFF.

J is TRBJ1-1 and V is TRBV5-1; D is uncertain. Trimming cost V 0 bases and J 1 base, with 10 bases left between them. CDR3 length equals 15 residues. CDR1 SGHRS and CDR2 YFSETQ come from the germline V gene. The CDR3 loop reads CASSLELFGNTEAFF. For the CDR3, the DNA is TGCGCCAGCAGCTTGGAGTTATTTGGGAACACTGAAGCTTTCTTT.

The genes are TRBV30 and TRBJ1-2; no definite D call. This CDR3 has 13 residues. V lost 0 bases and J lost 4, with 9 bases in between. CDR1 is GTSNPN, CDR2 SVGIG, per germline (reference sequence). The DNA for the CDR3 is TGTGCCTGGAGTGTTGGAGCGAGCTATGGCTACACCTTC. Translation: CAWSVGASYGYTF.

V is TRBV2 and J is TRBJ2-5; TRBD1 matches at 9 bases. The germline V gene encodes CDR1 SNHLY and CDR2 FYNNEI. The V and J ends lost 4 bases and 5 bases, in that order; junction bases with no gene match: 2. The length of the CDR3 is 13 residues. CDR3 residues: CASSAGQGETQYF. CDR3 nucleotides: TGTGCCAGCAGTGCGGGACAGGGCGAGACCCAGTACTTC.

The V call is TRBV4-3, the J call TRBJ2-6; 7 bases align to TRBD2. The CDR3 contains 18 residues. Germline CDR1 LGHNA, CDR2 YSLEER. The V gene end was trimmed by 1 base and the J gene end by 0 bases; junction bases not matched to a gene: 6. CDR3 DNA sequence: TGCGCCAGCAGCCAAGGAGCACCGGGGGGCTCTGGGGCCAACGTCCTGACTTTC. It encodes CASSQGAPGGSGANVLTF.

CDR3 region: CASSELASLNEQFF. The CDR3 coding sequence is TGTGCCAGCAGTGAACTGGCTAGTCTCAATGAGCAGTTCTTC. This chain joins TRBV2 and TRBJ2-1; D is uncertain. Germline V gives CDR1 SNHLY, CDR2 FYNNEI. V was trimmed by 2 bases and J by 6 bases, leaving 11 bases between them. This CDR3 is built from 14 residues.

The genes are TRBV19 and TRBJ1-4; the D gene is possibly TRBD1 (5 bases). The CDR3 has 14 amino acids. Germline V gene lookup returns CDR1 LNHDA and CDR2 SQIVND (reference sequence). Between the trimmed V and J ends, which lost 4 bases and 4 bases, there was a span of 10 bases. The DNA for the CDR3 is TGTGCCAGTAGTACCCGACAGCATAATGAAAAACTGTTTTTT. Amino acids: CASSTRQHNEKLFF.

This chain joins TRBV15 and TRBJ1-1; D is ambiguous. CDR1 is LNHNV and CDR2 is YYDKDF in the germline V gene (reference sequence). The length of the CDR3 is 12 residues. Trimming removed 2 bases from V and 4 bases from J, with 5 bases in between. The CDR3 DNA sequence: TGTGCCACCAGCAGACATCTCACTGAAGCTTTCTTT. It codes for CATSRHLTEAFF. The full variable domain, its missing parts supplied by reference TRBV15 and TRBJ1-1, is DAMVIQNPRYQVTQFGKPVTLSCSQTLNHNVMYWYQQKSSQAPKLLFHYYDKDFNNEADTPDNFQSRRPNTSFCFLDIRSPGLGDTAMYLCATSRHLTEAFFGQGTRLTVV.

CDR3 in amino acids: CASSEATAKAFF. CDR3 in DNA: TGTGCCAGCAGTGAAGCGACAGCCAAAGCTTTCTTT. The chain links TRBV6-1 to TRBJ1-1, with D possibly matching TRBD1 (5 bases). The V and J ends lost 0 bases and 9 bases respectively, with 8 bases between them. The CDR3 consists of 12 residues. Germline V lookup: CDR1 MNHNS, CDR2 SASEGT.

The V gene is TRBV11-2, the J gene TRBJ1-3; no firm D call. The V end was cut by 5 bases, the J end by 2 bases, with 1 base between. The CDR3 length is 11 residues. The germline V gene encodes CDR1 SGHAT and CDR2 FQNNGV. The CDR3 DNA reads TGTGCCAGCAGCACTGGAAACACCATATATTTT. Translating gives CASSTGNTIYF. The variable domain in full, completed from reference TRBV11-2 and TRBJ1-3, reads EAGVAQSPRYKIIEKRQSVAFWCNPISGHATLYWYQQILGQGPKLLIQFQNNGVVDDSQLPKDRFSAERLKGVDSTLKIQPAKLEDSAVYLCASSTGNTIYFGEGSWLTVV.

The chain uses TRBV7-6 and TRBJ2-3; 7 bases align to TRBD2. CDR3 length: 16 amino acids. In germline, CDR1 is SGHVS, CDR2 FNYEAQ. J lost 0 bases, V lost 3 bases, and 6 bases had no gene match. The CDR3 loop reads CASSFRRGSSTDTQYF. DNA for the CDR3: TGTGCCAGCAGCTTCAGGCGGGGGTCTAGCACAGATACGCAGTATTTT.

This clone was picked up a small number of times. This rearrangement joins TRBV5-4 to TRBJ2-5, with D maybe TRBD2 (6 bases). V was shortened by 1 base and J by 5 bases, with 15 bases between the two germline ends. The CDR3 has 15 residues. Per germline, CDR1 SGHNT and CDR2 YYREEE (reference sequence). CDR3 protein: CASSLMVGGEETQYF. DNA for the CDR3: TGTGCCAGCAGCTTGATGGTCGGGGGAGAGGAGACCCAGTACTTC.

The CDR3 loop reads CASSEMWGGNTEAFF. CDR3 nucleotide sequence: TGTGCCAGCAGTGAAATGTGGGGGGGAAACACTGAAGCTTTCTTT. J is TRBJ1-1 and V is TRBV6-1; possibly TRBD1 for D (5 bases). CDR1 and CDR2 from the germline V gene are MNHNS and SASEGT. This CDR3 is built from 15 residues. The V and J ends lost 2 bases and 2 bases respectively, with 12 bases between them.

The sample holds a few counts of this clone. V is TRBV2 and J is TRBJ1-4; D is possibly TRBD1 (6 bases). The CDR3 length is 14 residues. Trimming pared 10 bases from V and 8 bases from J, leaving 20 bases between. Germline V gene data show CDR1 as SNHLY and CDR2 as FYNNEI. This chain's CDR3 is CATEPGAVGEKLFF. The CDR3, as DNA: TGTGCCACCGAACCAGGGGCGGTTGGAGAAAAACTGTTTTTT.

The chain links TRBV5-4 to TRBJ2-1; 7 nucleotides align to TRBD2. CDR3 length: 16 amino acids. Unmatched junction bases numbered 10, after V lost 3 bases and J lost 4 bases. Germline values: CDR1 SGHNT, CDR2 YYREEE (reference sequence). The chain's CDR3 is CASSSGGTSEYNEQFF. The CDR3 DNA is TGTGCCAGCAGCTCGGGGGGTACTAGCGAGTACAATGAGCAGTTCTTC.